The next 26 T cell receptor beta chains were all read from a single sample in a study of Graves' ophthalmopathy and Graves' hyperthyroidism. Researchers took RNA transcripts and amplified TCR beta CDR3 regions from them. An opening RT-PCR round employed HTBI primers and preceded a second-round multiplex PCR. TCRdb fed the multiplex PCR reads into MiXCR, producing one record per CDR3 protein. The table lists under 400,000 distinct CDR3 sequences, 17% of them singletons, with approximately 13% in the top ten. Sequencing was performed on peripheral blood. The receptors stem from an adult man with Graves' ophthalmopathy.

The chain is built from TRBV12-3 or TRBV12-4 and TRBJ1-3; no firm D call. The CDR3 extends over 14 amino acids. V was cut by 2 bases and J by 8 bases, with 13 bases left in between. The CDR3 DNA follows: TGTGCCAGCAGTTTATTATCGCCGCCGGACACCATATATTTT. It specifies CASSLLSPPDTIYF.

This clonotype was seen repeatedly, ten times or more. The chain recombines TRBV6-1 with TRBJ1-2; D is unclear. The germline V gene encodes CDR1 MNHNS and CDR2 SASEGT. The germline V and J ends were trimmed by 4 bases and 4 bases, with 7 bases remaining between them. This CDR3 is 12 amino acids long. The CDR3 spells CASSGAGYGYTF. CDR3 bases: TGTGCCAGCAGTGGGGCAGGCTATGGCTACACCTTC.

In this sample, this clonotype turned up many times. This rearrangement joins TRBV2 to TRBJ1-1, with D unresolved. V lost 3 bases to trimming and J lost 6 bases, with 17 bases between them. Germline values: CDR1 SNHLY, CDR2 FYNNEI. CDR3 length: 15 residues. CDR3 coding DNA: TGTGCCAGCAGTGAGGAAACTGGGGATCTCTCTGAAGCTTTCTTT. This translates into CASSEETGDLSEAFF. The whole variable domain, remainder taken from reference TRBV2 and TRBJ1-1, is EPEVTQTPSHQVTQMGQEVILRCVPISNHLYFYWYRQILGQKVEFLVSFYNNEISEKSEIFDDQFSVERPDGSNFTLKIRSTKLEDSAMYFCASSEETGDLSEAFFGQGTRLTVV.

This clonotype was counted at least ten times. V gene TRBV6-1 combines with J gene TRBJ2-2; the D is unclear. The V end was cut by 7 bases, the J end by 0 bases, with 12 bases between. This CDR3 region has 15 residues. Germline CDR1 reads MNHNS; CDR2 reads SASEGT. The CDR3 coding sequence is TGTGCCAGCACCCCGCGATCCGCGAACACCGGGGAGCTGTTTTTT. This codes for CASTPRSANTGELFF.

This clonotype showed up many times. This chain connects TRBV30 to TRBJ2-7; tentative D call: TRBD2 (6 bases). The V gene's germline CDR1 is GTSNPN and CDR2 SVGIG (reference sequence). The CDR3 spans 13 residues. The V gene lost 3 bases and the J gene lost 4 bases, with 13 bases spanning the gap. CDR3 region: CAWRMEGLYEQYF. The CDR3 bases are TGTGCCTGGAGAATGGAGGGTTTATACGAGCAGTACTTC.

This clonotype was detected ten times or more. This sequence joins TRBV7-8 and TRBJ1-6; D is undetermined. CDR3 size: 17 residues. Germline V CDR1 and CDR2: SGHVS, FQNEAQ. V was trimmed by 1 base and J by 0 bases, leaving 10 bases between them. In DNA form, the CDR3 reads TGTGCCAGCAGCTTAGGCCGGAGGAGCTCCTATAATTCACCCCTCCACTTT. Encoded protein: CASSLGRRSSYNSPLHF.

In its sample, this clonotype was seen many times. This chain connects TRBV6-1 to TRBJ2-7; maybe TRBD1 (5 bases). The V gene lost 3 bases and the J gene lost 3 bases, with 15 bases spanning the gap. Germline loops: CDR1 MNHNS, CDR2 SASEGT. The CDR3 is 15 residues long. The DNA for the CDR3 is TGTGCCAGCAGTGATAGACGACGTAGGGGCTACGAGCAGTACTTC. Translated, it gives CASSDRRRRGYEQYF.

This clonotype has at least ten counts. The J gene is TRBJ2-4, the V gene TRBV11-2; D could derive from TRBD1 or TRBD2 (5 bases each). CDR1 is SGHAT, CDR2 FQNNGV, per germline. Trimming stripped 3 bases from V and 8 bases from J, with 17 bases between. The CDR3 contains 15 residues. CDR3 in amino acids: CASSFPGTDVHIQYF. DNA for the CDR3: TGTGCCAGCAGCTTCCCCGGGACGGACGTTCACATTCAGTACTTC.

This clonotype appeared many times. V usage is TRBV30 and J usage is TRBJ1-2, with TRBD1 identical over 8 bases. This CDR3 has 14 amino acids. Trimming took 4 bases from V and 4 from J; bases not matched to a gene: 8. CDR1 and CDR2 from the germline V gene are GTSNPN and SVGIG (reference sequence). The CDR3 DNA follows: TGTGCCTGGAACCCGGACAGGGTTATCTATGGCTACACCTTC. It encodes CAWNPDRVIYGYTF.

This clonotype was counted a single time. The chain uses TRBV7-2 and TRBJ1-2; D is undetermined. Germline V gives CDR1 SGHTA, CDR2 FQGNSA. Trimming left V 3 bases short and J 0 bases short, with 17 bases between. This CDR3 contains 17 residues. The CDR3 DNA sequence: TGTGCCAGCAGCTTTGCTTCTGGCGGAACTTCTAACTATGGCTACACCTTC. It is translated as CASSFASGGTSNYGYTF.

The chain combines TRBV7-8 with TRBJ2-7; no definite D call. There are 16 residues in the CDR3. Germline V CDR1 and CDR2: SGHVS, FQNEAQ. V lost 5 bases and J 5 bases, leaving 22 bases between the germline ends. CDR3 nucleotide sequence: TGTGCCAGCAGCCATCCCTTGAGGTGGGTCCCGCACGAGCAGTACTTC. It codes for CASSHPLRWVPHEQYF. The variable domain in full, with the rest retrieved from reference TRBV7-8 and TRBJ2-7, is GAGVSQSPRYKVAKRGQDVALRCDPISGHVSLFWYQQALGQGPEFLTYFQNEAQLDKSGLPSDRFFAERPEGSVSTLKIQRTQQEDSAVYLCASSHPLRWVPHEQYFGPGTRLTVT.

CDR3 in DNA: TGTGCCAGCAGCGAGTCCTCGGGGGAGACCCAGTACTTC. Protein sequence: CASSESSGETQYF. V and J are TRBV5-6 and TRBJ2-5, with a tentative D call TRBD2 (5 bases). Germline CDR1 reads SGHDT; CDR2 reads YYEEEE. The length of the CDR3 is 13 residues. Trimming pared 4 bases from V and 5 bases from J, leaving 12 bases between.

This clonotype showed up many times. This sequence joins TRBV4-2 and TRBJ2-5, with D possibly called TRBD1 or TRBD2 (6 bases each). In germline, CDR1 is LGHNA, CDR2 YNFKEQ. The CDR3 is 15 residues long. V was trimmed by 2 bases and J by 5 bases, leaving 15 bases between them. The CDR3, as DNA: TGTGCCAGCAGCCAACTGTCGGGGGCTTGGGAGACCCAGTACTTC. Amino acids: CASSQLSGAWETQYF.

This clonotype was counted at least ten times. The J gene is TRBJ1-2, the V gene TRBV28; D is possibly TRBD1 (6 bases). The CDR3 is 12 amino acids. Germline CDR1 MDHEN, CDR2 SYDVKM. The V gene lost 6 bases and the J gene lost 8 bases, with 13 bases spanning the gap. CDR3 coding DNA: TGTGCCAGCAGGATCTCAGGGGTCGGCTACACCTTC. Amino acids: CASRISGVGYTF.

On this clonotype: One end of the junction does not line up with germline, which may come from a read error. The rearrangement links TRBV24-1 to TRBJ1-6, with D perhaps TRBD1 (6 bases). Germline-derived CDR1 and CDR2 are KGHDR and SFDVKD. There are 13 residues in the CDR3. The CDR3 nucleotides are TGTGTCACCCAGGGGTACAATAATTCACCCCTCCACTTT. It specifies CVTQGYNNSPLHF.

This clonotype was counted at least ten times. In DNA, the CDR3 is TGTGCCAGCAGGGGCACCGGGGCCGGGGAAAACATTCAGTACTTC. This gives the protein CASRGTGAGENIQYF. This chain connects TRBV6-1 to TRBJ2-4; perhaps D is TRBD1 or TRBD2 (5 bases each). CDR1 is MNHNS, CDR2 SASEGT, per germline. V lost 6 bases, J lost 5 bases, and 17 bases lay in between. The CDR3 is made up of 15 amino acids.

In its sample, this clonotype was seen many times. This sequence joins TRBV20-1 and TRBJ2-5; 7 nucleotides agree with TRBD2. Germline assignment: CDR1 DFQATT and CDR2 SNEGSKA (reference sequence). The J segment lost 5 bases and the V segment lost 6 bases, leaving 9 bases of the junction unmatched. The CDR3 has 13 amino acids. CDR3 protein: CSALAGLRETQYF. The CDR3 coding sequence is TGCAGTGCGTTAGCGGGTTTGAGGGAGACCCAGTACTTC.

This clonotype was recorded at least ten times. CDR3 loop: CASSEEVYGYTF. CDR3 DNA: TGTGCCAGCAGTGAAGAAGTCTATGGCTACACCTTC. The chain combines TRBV28 with TRBJ1-2; D is ambiguous. The germline CDR1 and CDR2 sequences are MDHEN and SYDVKM. Trimming cost V 5 bases and J 4 bases, with 8 bases left between them. The CDR3 spans 12 residues.

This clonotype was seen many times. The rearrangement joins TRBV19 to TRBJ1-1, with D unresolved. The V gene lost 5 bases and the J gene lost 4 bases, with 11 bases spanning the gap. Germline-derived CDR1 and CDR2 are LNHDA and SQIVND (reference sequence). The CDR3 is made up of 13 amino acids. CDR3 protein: CASSPLGGTEAFF. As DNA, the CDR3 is TGTGCCAGTAGTCCCCTTGGTGGCACTGAAGCTTTCTTT.

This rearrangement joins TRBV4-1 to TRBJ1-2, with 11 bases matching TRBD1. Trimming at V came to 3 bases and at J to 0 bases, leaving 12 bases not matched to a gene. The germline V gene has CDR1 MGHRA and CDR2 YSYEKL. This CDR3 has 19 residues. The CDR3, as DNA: TGCGCCAGCAGCCAGAACCCGGGACAGGGGGTTGATTCTAACTATGGCTACACCTTC. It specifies CASSQNPGQGVDSNYGYTF.

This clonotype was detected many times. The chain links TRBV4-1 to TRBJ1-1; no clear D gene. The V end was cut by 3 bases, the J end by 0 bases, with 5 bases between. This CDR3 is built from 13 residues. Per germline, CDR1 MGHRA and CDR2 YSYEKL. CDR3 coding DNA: TGCGCCAGCAGCCATCCGATGAACACTGAAGCTTTCTTT. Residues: CASSHPMNTEAFF.

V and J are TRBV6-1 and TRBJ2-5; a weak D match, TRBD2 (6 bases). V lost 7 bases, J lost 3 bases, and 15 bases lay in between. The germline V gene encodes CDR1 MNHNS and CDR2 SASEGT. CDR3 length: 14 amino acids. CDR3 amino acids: CASTQRWGEETQYF. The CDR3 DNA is TGTGCCAGCACCCAAAGGTGGGGGGAAGAGACCCAGTACTTC.

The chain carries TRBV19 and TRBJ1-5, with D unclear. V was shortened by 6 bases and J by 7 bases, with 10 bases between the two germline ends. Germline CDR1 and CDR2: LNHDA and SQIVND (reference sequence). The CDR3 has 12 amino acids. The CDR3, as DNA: TGTGCCAGTAGCCCCGGGTGGCAGCCCCAGCATTTT. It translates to CASSPGWQPQHF.

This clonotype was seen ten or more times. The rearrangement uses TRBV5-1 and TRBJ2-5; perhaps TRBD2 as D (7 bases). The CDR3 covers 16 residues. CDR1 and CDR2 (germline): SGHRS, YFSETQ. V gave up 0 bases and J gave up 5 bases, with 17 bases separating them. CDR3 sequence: CASSLDEGGPVETQYF. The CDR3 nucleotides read TGCGCCAGCAGCTTGGATGAGGGGGGGCCGGTGGAGACCCAGTACTTC.

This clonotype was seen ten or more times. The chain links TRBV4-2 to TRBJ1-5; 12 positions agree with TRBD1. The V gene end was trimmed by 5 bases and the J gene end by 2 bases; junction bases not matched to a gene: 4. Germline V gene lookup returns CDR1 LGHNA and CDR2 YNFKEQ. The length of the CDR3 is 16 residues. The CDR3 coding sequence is TGTGCCAGCAGCAAGGGACAGGGGGCCGGCAATCAGCCCCAGCATTTT. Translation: CASSKGQGAGNQPQHF.

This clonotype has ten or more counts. CDR3 amino acids: CASSVGLANTGELFF. CDR3 in DNA: TGTGCCAGCTCCGTAGGGCTTGCGAACACCGGGGAGCTGTTTTTT. The chain combines TRBV6-1 with TRBJ2-2; no clear D. The V end was cut by 8 bases, the J end by 0 bases, with 13 bases between. CDR1 and CDR2 from the germline V gene are MNHNS and SASEGT. The CDR3 loop spans 15 amino acids.